These 13 T cell receptor beta chains share one sample of origin, sequenced in a study of CD8 T cells in Susac syndrome. Random-hexamer reverse transcription was applied to about 0.45 to 1 ug RNA. TCRdb recomputed calls from the immunoSEQ multiplex PCR reads with MiXCR, one row per CDR3 protein. The sample carries approximately 200,000 distinct CDR3 sequences, 95% recorded once. The sample was CD4+ T cells from PBMCs. The source of these receptors is a human donor with multiple sclerosis.

V is TRBV29-1 and J is TRBJ2-5, with 7 nucleotides matching TRBD2. Germline V lookup: CDR1 SQVTM, CDR2 ANQGSEA. Trimming removed 6 bases from V and 5 bases from J; junction bases left unmatched: 9. The CDR3 runs 13 residues. DNA for the CDR3: TGCAGCGTCCTCCCCGGGGGAGGGGAGACCCAGTACTTC. Translating it yields CSVLPGGGETQYF.

The rearrangement uses TRBV3-1 and TRBJ1-6, with D unclear. CDR1 and CDR2 from the germline V gene are LGHDT and YNNKEL (reference sequence). V dropped 2 bases and J dropped 5 bases, with 7 bases sitting between them. This CDR3 is 14 amino acids long. Written as DNA, the CDR3 is TGTGCCAGCAGCCAACGGCACAATAATTCACCCCTCCACTTT. Translating gives CASSQRHNNSPLHF.

This chain connects TRBV29-1 to TRBJ2-1; the D gene could be TRBD1 or TRBD2 (5 bases each). Trimming stripped 6 bases from V and 6 bases from J, with 21 bases between. This CDR3 is 15 amino acids long. Germline assignment: CDR1 SQVTM and CDR2 ANQGSEA. DNA for the CDR3: TGCAGCGTACATAGGGGTATAGGGAGTCGCAATGAGCAGTTCTTC. Translating gives CSVHRGIGSRNEQFF.

The J gene is TRBJ1-1, the V gene TRBV29-1; 7 nucleotides agree with TRBD1. The V gene end was trimmed by 5 bases and the J gene end by 4 bases; junction bases not matched to a gene: 7. CDR1 SQVTM and CDR2 ANQGSEA come from the germline V gene. The CDR3 spans 13 residues. DNA for the CDR3: TGCAGCGTTCTCAGGGGGAAGCGCACTGAAGCTTTCTTT. This codes for CSVLRGKRTEAFF.

The chain employs TRBV20-1 and TRBJ2-6; maybe TRBD2 (6 bases). This CDR3 spans 19 amino acids. V was cut by 0 bases and J by 0 bases, with 18 bases left in between. Germline V gene data show CDR1 as DFQATT and CDR2 as SNEGSKA (reference sequence). The CDR3 reads CSARDNRGGSYSGANVLTF. CDR3 DNA: TGCAGTGCTAGAGATAATCGTGGGGGGTCCTACTCTGGGGCCAACGTCCTGACTTTC.

The chain uses TRBV5-6 and TRBJ2-5; D gene ambiguous. Germline CDR1 reads SGHDT; CDR2 reads YYEEEE. V dropped 4 bases and J dropped 1 base, with 14 bases sitting between them. This CDR3 spans 15 amino acids. CDR3 region: CASSTDPIRQETQYF. The CDR3 coding sequence is TGTGCCAGCAGCACGGACCCAATACGCCAAGAGACCCAGTACTTC.

The V and J genes are TRBV3-1 and TRBJ1-6; 9 positions agree with TRBD1. V was clipped by 5 bases and J by 14 bases; unmatched bases: 4. Germline CDR1 and CDR2: LGHDT and YNNKEL (reference sequence). The CDR3 covers 12 residues. CDR3 nucleotides: TGTGCCAGCAGCTACGACAGGGGGACCCTCCACTTT. Residues: CASSYDRGTLHF.

The count of this clonotype is one. This chain joins TRBV27 and TRBJ1-1, with TRBD1 as a possible D gene (5 bases). The CDR3 is 13 residues long. V was clipped by 8 bases and J by 3 bases, with 13 bases between them. The germline gives CDR1 MNHEY, CDR2 SMNVEV (reference sequence). CDR3 nucleotide sequence: TGTGCCAGCTCCTTTCTAGGGGACACTGAAGCTTTCTTT. Amino acids: CASSFLGDTEAFF.

The J gene is TRBJ2-7, the V gene TRBV4-1; 7 bases are shared with TRBD2. Germline CDR1 is MGHRA and CDR2 is YSYEKL. This CDR3 is 13 amino acids long. V trimming: 4 bases; J trimming: 10 bases; junction bases outside the gene matches: 10. The CDR3 spells CASSREGRGDQYF. In DNA, the CDR3 is TGCGCCAGCAGCCGAGAAGGGAGGGGCGACCAGTACTTC.

The V and J genes are TRBV6-5 and TRBJ1-2, with D perhaps matching TRBD1 (5 bases). Germline CDR1 and CDR2: MNHEY and SVGAGI. Deletions cut 5 bases from V and 9 bases from J, with 16 bases between. The CDR3 is 13 amino acids. CDR3 region: CASSPDRLYSYTF. CDR3 DNA: TGTGCCAGCAGTCCTGACAGACTTTATAGCTACACCTTC.

The gene calls are TRBV12-3 or TRBV12-4 and TRBJ2-2; maybe TRBD1 (6 bases). The CDR3 sequence is 14 residues long. Trimming pared 11 bases from V and 6 bases from J, leaving 19 bases between. This chain's CDR3 is CASQGQGEPGELFF. CDR3 nucleotide sequence: TGTGCCTCCCAGGGGCAGGGTGAACCCGGGGAGCTGTTTTTT.

This clonotype was counted a few times. V gene TRBV29-1 combines with J gene TRBJ1-5, with TRBD1 matching 7 bases. Germline V gene data show CDR1 as SQVTM and CDR2 as ANQGSEA. The CDR3 has 13 amino acids. V lost 4 bases, J lost 2 bases, and 2 bases stayed unmatched. The CDR3 spells CSVVQGGNQPQHF. The CDR3 DNA follows: TGCAGCGTTGTTCAGGGGGGCAATCAGCCCCAGCATTTT.

This clonotype came up once. The genes are TRBV3-1 and TRBJ2-3; the D gene is possibly TRBD1 (5 bases). Germline CDR1 is LGHDT and CDR2 is YNNKEL (reference sequence). CDR3 length: 15 amino acids. V was trimmed by 1 base and J by 5 bases, leaving 13 bases between them. CDR3 bases: TGTGCCAGCAGCCAAGTTCTCAGGGTTCGAGATACGCAGTATTTT. Residues: CASSQVLRVRDTQYF.